Sequencing of this T cell receptor beta chain was carried out in a study of post-analysis software for immune sequencing data. Study-wide background: Clinical courses comprised relapsing-remitting, secondary progressive and progressive-relapsing multiple sclerosis.

As regards this clonotype: What it binds is not known.

Prepared libraries of TCR beta cDNA carried unique molecular identifiers. A single record per CDR3 protein comes from TCRdb applying MiXCR to the PCR reads. The table records over 700,000 distinct CDR3 sequences, roughly 30% of them present only once. Points from the study as a whole: Among multiple sclerosis patients, normalized Chao1 diversity was significantly below that of controls. With F measure, samples from one preparation batch clustered together strongly.

The TCR was taken from a girl between 10 and 17 years old with multiple sclerosis. The specimen sequenced was blood.

The CDR3 nucleotides are TGTGCCAGCAGCCCAAGGACAGGGACCTACAATCAGCCCCAGCATTTT. The encoded protein is CASSPRTGTYNQPQHF. This chain uses TRBV7-2 with TRBJ1-5; 8 nucleotides match TRBD1. The CDR3 is 16 residues long. V was pared by 5 bases and J by 3 bases, with 9 bases of the junction left unmatched. Germline CDR1 and CDR2: SGHTA and FQGNSA. Full variable domain (remainder filled in from reference TRBV7-2 and TRBJ1-5): GAGVSQSPSNKVTEKGKDVELRCDPISGHTALYWYRQSLGQGLEFLIYFQGNSAPDKSGLPSDRFSAERTGGSVSTLTIQRTQQEDSAVYLCASSPRTGTYNQPQHFGDGTRLSIL.